The 12 T cell receptor beta chains listed next were all sequenced from one sample in a study of cytomegalovirus exposure and HLA in healthy donors. A multiplex PCR was run with 60 Vbeta primers and 13 Jbeta primers. Sequenced by immunoSEQ multiplex PCR; TCRdb stores in-frame clones only, minus some. The table shows about 160,000 clones, with roughly nine tenths occurring only once. The sample taken for sequencing was PBMCs. The origin of the receptors is a woman in her twenties or thirties in good health and CMV-seronegative.

The chain recombines TRBV14 with TRBJ2-1, with 9 bases matching TRBD2. The CDR3 contains 16 residues. V lost 5 bases to trimming and J lost 1 base; unmatched junction nucleotides: 6. Germline V gene sequence: CDR1 SGHDN, CDR2 FVKESK. CDR3 sequence reads: CASSAGGASSYNEQFF. CDR3 sequence (DNA): TGTGCCAGCAGCGCGGGGGGGGCCAGTTCCTACAATGAGCAGTTCTTC.

This chain joins TRBV7-3 and TRBJ2-1, with TRBD2 identical over 8 bases. This CDR3 is built from 15 residues. Germline V gene lookup returns CDR1 SGHTA and CDR2 FQGTGA. Losses at the gene ends were 4 bases for V and 5 bases for J; bases not matched to a gene: 7. This CDR3 is CASSSLAGINNEQFF. CDR3 sequence (DNA): TGTGCCAGCAGCTCCCTAGCGGGTATCAACAATGAGCAGTTCTTC.

The gene calls are TRBV7-9 and TRBJ2-7; D is perhaps TRBD2 (6 bases). Germline V gene lookup returns CDR1 SEHNR and CDR2 FQNEAQ (reference sequence). The CDR3 sequence is 16 residues long. Trimming took 7 bases from V and 0 from J, leaving 19 bases between them. The CDR3 DNA reads TGTGCCAGCACCACGGGCGGGGAGCACAGCTCCTACGAGCAGTACTTC. The encoded protein is CASTTGGEHSSYEQYF.

V and J are TRBV5-1 and TRBJ1-2; possible D gene TRBD1, 5 bases. CDR1 is SGHRS and CDR2 is YFSETQ in the germline V gene. CDR3 length: 16 amino acids. V lost 2 bases to trimming and J lost 8 bases, with 22 bases between them. This CDR3 reads CASSFAGAGVGGGYTF. In DNA, the CDR3 is TGCGCCAGCAGCTTTGCCGGGGCCGGGGTGGGGGGGGGCTACACCTTC.

The CDR3 here is CASSRGLTTDYGYTF. CDR3 nucleotides: TGTGCCAGCAGCCGGGGACTCACAACCGACTATGGCTACACCTTC. This chain connects TRBV6-5 to TRBJ1-2, with D possibly TRBD1 on 5 matching bases. Trimming stripped 6 bases from V and 3 bases from J, with 17 bases between. The CDR3 covers 15 residues. Germline V lookup: CDR1 MNHEY, CDR2 SVGAGI.

This chain links TRBV19 with TRBJ1-2; D remains ambiguous. Germline V gene sequence: CDR1 LNHDA, CDR2 SQIVND (reference sequence). The V gene lost 7 bases and the J gene lost 7 bases, with 13 bases spanning the gap. The CDR3 has 12 residues. The CDR3 protein is CASNGPGGGYTF. The CDR3 nucleotides are TGTGCCAGTAACGGGCCCGGAGGTGGCTACACCTTC.

On this clone: Other nucleotide sequences in the sample specify the same CDR3. This rearrangement joins TRBV6-1 to TRBJ1-5, with D possibly being TRBD1 (6 bases). The CDR3 has 13 residues. The germline V gene encodes CDR1 MNHNS and CDR2 SASEGT. V was pared by 2 bases and J by 4 bases, with 6 bases between. CDR3 in DNA: TGTGCCAGCAGTGAAAGGGGGAATCAGCCCCAGCATTTT. Translating gives CASSERGNQPQHF.

As for this clone: The same CDR3 also results from other DNA sequences found in this sample. V usage is TRBV28 and J usage is TRBJ1-5, with D perhaps TRBD1 (6 bases). Germline V gives CDR1 MDHEN, CDR2 SYDVKM. Trimming left V 6 bases short and J 7 bases short, with 10 bases between. The CDR3 has 12 amino acids. As DNA, the CDR3 is TGTGCCAGCAGCCTCCAGGGGCAGCCCCAGCATTTT. The encoded protein is CASSLQGQPQHF.

The CDR3 DNA follows: TGTGCCATCAGTGAGTGGACTAGCGGGAGGACCAGTGAGCAGTTCTTC. This translates into CAISEWTSGRTSEQFF. This chain connects TRBV10-3 to TRBJ2-1; the match to TRBD2 covers 14 bases. Germline V CDR1 and CDR2: ENHRY, SYGVKD. After removal of 1 base from V and 9 bases from J, the junction contained 5 bases not matched to a gene. This CDR3 has 16 amino acids.

The chain couples TRBV18 to TRBJ1-2; 8 positions agree with TRBD1. V gave up 2 bases and J gave up 6 bases; unmatched junction bases: 2. This CDR3 has 13 residues. Per germline, CDR1 KGHSH and CDR2 LQKENI. CDR3 in DNA: TGTGCCAGCTCACCAAAGACAGGGGATGGCTACACCTTC. Its protein is CASSPKTGDGYTF.

Remarks on this clone: At one boundary the junction diverges from the germline segment, which might be a read error. The same CDR3 is also encoded by other DNA sequences in this sample. V gene TRBV5-1 combines with J gene TRBJ2-3; 12 bases fit TRBD1. The CDR3 consists of 16 residues. CDR1 is SGHRS and CDR2 is YFSETQ in the germline V gene. DNA for the CDR3: TGCGCCAGCAGCCCCGGGGACAGGGGGCTGACAGACACGCAGTATTTT. This sequence encodes CASSPGDRGLTDTQYF.

This clone was found once. J is TRBJ2-7 and V is TRBV6-5, with 8 positions matching TRBD2. This CDR3 spans 15 amino acids. Germline CDR1 is MNHEY and CDR2 is SVGAGI. V trimming: 4 bases; J trimming: 4 bases; junction bases outside the gene matches: 9. This CDR3 is CASSSSFGGAYEQYF. CDR3 coding DNA: TGTGCCAGCAGTTCTAGCTTCGGGGGGGCTTACGAGCAGTACTTC.